This section outlines one T cell receptor (beta chain) sequence together with its context. The table lists this clonotype with many counts. Its target antigen remains unknown. Base qualities are not at hand, and no much larger clone is one base apart. CDR1 and CDR2, per the germline V gene, are SGHTA and FQGNSA. The CDR3 sequence holds 13 residues, the cysteine and phenylalanine included. Solely the CDR3 DNA is kept, with 39 bases framed from the first base. Between the V and J ends, shortened by 8 bases and 1 base respectively, the junction contains 11 bases. cDNA was synthesized by template-switch 5'RACE using a primer carrying a 10-nucleotide random unique molecular identifier by which each TCR transcript was tagged. Each sequencing run produced over 190 million TCR-beta sequences covering 15-18 subjects. The RNeasy kit was used to extract total RNA. The KAPA Real-time Library Amplification kit was used to amplify TCR-beta VDJ regions with primers targeting the TCR constant region and the 5'RACE anchor. Sample indexes and Illumina adaptors were added in a first PCR, and a second PCR then increased library yield. After Ampure bead purification, the roughly 650 bp TCR product was size-selected on a 2% E-gel SizeSelection system. Before pooling, library quality was checked on a Bioanalyzer, concentration was measured with Qubit, and libraries were quantified with the Kapa Library Quantification kit. An Illumina HiSeq 2500 was used to sequence the libraries paired-end at 2 x 150 bp. To increase sequence diversity, roughly 24-31% phiX was spiked into each library pool. The paper's data handling went like this. Quality-filtered reads were processed with the UMI-based MiGEC pipeline, and over 90% of raw TCR sequences were removed by the MiGEC pipeline during error correction. VDJ genes were aligned to IMGT germline references, and clonotypes were defined by unique CDR3 amino acid sequence plus V-J genes. Clonal expansion, Shannon diversity, and CDR3 relatedness (CalcPairwiseDistances, ClusterSamples) were evaluated with VDJtools, and phylogenetic trees were built with CLCbio workbench. Using coefficient-of-variation modelling across technical triplicates, the study counted a clone as expanded if it had at least 8 unique UMIs. TCRdb reprocessing: public reads trimmed at Q25 with fastp, clones called with MiXCR, in-frame beta chains kept. Each CDR3 protein gets just one entry, which takes the most common genes and DNA from the rows behind it. What appears here as the V and J calls and clone size reflects TCRdb's work, not the paper's. Across this sample there are roughly 30,000 distinct CDR3 sequences, with approximately 20% seen only once. The ten largest clonotypes hold less than 35% of the sample.

This specimen belongs to a study of neurological immune-mediated disorders (dated by TCRdb to the late 2010s). For context, the study as a whole: Using UMI-based sequencing, the study compared peripheral blood TCR-beta repertoires from patients with HTLV-I-associated myelopathy (HAM/TSP), patients with multiple sclerosis, and healthy controls. Longitudinal samples, technical triplicates and paired sorted CD4+ and CD8+ T-cell subsets, alongside PBMC samples, were included among the approximately 98 TCR-beta libraries. The cohort included about 70 subjects: some 14 with HAM/TSP, around 34 with multiple sclerosis, and 20 or so healthy controls. The paper's findings and limits, for the study overall: Expanded clones from different subjects shared no identical CDR3 amino acid sequences, which suggests that TCR-beta repertoires were private in all groups. The highest TCR clonal expansion was observed in HAM/TSP patients, whereas the lowest was observed in MS patients, even when compared with healthy controls.

For the sorted-subset TCR libraries, the starting material was about 930,000 sorted CD4+ or CD8+ T cells. Peripheral blood was subjected to Ficoll-Hypaque density gradient centrifugation to isolate PBMCs, which were then cryopreserved in liquid nitrogen. The study also sequenced paired sorted CD4+ and CD8+ subsets from healthy controls, HAM/TSP patients and MS patients. This chain is built from TRBV7-2 and TRBJ1-2; the D region possibly corresponds to TRBD1 (5 bases align). Sequencing was performed on CD4+ T cells from blood. The clonotype was recovered from a man aged 45-60 years with HTLV-1-associated myelopathy (HAM/TSP). The DNA is as follows: TGTGCCAGCTTCATGGGGGTTAACTATGGCTACACCTTC. Its amino acids are CASFMGVNYGYTF.